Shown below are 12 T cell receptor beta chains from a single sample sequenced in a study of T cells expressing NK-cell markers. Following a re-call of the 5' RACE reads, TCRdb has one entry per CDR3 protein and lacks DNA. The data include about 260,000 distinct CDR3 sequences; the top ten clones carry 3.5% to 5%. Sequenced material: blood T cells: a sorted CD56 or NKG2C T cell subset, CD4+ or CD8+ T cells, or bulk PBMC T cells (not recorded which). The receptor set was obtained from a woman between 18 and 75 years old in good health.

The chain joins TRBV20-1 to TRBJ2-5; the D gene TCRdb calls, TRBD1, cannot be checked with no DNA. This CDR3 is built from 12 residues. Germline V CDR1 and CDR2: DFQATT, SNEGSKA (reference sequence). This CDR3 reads CSASEGGKTQYF.

CDR3 protein: CATAAGSYNEQFF. The rearrangement joins TRBV24-1 to TRBJ2-1. CDR1 KGHDR and CDR2 SFDVKD come from the germline V gene. The CDR3 extends over 13 amino acids.

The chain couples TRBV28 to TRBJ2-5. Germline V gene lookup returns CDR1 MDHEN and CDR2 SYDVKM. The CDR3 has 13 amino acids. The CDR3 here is CASSFPAQETQYF.

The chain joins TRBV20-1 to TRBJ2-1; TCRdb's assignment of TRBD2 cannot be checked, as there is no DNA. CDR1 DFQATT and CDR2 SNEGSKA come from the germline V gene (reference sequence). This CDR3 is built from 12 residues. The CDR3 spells CSASWGRDEQFF.

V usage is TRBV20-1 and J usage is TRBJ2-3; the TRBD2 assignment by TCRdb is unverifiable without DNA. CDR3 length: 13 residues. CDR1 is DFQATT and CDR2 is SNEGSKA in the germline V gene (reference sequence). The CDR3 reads CSAGSGNTDTQYF.

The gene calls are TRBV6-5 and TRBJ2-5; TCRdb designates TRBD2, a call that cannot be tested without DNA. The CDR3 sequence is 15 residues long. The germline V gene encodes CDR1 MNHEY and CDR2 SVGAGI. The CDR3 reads CASSYSRAQRMAQYF.

The CDR3 reads CAIQGRVGSPLHF. V gene TRBV28 combines with J gene TRBJ1-6; TCRdb gives TRBD1 as the D gene, but with no DNA this cannot be confirmed. Germline CDR1 MDHEN, CDR2 SYDVKM. The CDR3 has 13 residues.

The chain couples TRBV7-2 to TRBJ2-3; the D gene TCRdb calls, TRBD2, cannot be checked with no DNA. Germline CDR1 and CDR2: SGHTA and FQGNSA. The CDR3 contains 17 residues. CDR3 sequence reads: CASSPRLAELNTDTQYF. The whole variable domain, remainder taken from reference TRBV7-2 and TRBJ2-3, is GAGVSQSPSNKVTEKGKDVELRCDPISGHTALYWYRQSLGQGLEFLIYFQGNSAPDKSGLPSDRFSAERTGGSVSTLTIQRTQQEDSAVYLCASSPRLAELNTDTQYFGPGTRLTVL.

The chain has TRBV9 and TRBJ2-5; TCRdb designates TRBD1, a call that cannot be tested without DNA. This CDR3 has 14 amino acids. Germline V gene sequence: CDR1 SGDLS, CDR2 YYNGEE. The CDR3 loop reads CASSAPPPGETQYF.

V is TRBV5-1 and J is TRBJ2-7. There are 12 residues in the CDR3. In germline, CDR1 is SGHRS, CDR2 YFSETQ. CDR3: CASSLRSDEQYF.

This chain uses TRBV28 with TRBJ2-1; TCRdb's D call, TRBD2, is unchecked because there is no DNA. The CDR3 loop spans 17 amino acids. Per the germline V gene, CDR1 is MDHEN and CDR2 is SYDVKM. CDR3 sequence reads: CASSLSGTSGRGGEQFF. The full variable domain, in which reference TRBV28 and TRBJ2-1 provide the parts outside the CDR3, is DVKVTQSSRYLVKRTGEKVFLECVQDMDHENMFWYRQDPGLGLRLIYFSYDVKMKEKGDIPEGYSVSREKKERFSLILESASTNQTSMYLCASSLSGTSGRGGEQFFGPGTRLTVL.

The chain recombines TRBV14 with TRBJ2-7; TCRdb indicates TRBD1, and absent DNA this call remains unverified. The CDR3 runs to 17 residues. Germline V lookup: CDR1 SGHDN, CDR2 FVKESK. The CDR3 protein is CASSQAPGAGGGYEQYF.